Given below is one T cell receptor (beta chain) in context. This record belongs to a study of blood T cell repertoires in COVID-19. Germline CDR1 reads PRHDT; CDR2 reads FYEKMQ (reference sequence). The CDR3 runs to 15 residues. V lost 8 bases and J lost 6; bases outside the gene matches: 12. Original analysis: Nucleated cell counts were estimated from reference gene primer amplification. Some clones are missing from TCRdb's copy, which holds only in-frame ones; the method was immunoSEQ multiplex PCR. For V, J and clone size, that table is used; D and trimming come from the DNA. The sample lists approximately 110,000 clones; roughly 84% were seen once.

Sequenced sample: peripheral blood. The chain links TRBV13 to TRBJ2-1; 8 bases map to TRBD1. The clonotype originates from a human donor in a cohort sampled during active COVID-19. The DNA of the CDR3 is TGTGCCAGCTTGGAAATTGGACAGGGAGGCAATGAGCAGTTCTTC. Amino acids: CASLEIGQGGNEQFF.